This is a list of T cell receptor beta chains from one sample in a study of Ad26.COV2.S vaccination and SARS-CoV-2 variants. TCRdb keeps only in-frame clones here, not all; method: immunoSEQ multiplex PCR. The table has approximately 300,000 clones, around four fifths seen once. The specimen was peripheral blood, collected in a trial of Ad26.COV2.S vaccine versus placebo. These receptors all stem from a person between 18 and 60 years old who received the Ad26.COV2.S COVID-19 vaccine or a placebo. CDR3s include the opening cysteine and the closing phenylalanine or tryptophan. Fields, in order: clone size, D gene, V gene, J gene, CDR3 DNA, CDR3 protein. A D gene is named only where the DNA matches it firmly. Some rows mark clone size as missing; the rest say once, few, many or name a class of expanded clone.

-,-,TRBV20-1,TRBJ2-5,TGCAGTGCTAGTCTTAGCGAACAAGAGACCCAGTACTTC,CSASLSEQETQYF
-,-,TRBV20-1,TRBJ2-1,TGCAGTGCTACCGCTAATGAGCAGTTCTTC,CSATANEQFF
-,-,TRBV6-5,TRBJ1-2,TGTGCCAGCACCAGAGCCAGGGAATATGGCTACACCTTC,CASTRAREYGYTF
-,TRBD1,TRBV2,TRBJ1-4,TGTGCCAGCAGTGGGGACAGGGGTGCTAATGAAAAACTGTTTTTT,CASSGDRGANEKLFF
-,-,TRBV18,TRBJ1-3,TGTGCCAGCTCACCAGGGGCAACTGGAAACACCATATATTTT,CASSPGATGNTIYF
few,-,TRBV7-9,TRBJ2-2,TGTGCCAGCAGCCCAATCTGGGAGGGACAGCGATTCACCGGGGAGCTGTTTTTT,CASSPIWEGQRFTGELFF
-,TRBD2,TRBV7-2,TRBJ2-3,TGTGCCAGCAGTCCCTCAGCGGGGGCGGGGGGCACAGATACGCAGTATTTT,CASSPSAGAGGTDTQYF
-,-,TRBV28,TRBJ1-5,TGTGCCAGCTCTGCTGCGGATCAGCCCCAGCATTTT,CASSAADQPQHF
-,-,TRBV3-1/TRBV3-2,TRBJ2-5,TGTGCCAGCAGCCAAGATCCCTTGGAGCAAGAGACCCAGTACTTC,CASSQDPLEQETQYF
-,-,TRBV10-3,TRBJ2-1,TGTGCCATCAGTGAGCCGACTTTCAATGAGCAGTTCTTC,CAISEPTFNEQFF
-,-,TRBV14,TRBJ1-2,TGTGCCAGCAGCGGCGGGACGGTCTATGGCTACACCTTC,CASSGGTVYGYTF
-,TRBD1,TRBV19,TRBJ2-1,TGTGCCAGTAGTATAGAGGGCGCAGGGGGCATCGACAATGAGCAGTTCTTC,CASSIEGAGGIDNEQFF
-,-,TRBV19,TRBJ1-2,TGTGCCAGCTCGGGTGGGCAGAGGGATAACTATGGCTACACCTTC,CASSGGQRDNYGYTF
once,TRBD1,TRBV7-9,TRBJ1-2,TGTGCCAGCAGCTTATCGGCAGGGGGTGATGGCTACACCTTC,CASSLSAGGDGYTF
-,-,TRBV29-1,TRBJ1-4,TGCAGCGTTTCACAGAGAGGGGAAAAACTGTTTTTT,CSVSQRGEKLFF
-,TRBD2,TRBV27,TRBJ2-1,TGTGCCAGCAGTCGGGGGACTAGCGGGTACAATGAGCAGTTCTTC,CASSRGTSGYNEQFF
-,TRBD2,TRBV7-6,TRBJ2-1,TGTGCCAGCAGCCAAAGACTAGCGGGGGCCTGGGAGCAGTTCTTC,CASSQRLAGAWEQFF
-,TRBD2,TRBV29-1,TRBJ2-5,TGCAGCGTTATGACTAGCGGGGAGACCCAGTACTTC,CSVMTSGETQYF
-,-,TRBV5-1,TRBJ2-1,TGCGCCAGCAGCACGGGGGGCTCCGATGAGCAGTTCTTC,CASSTGGSDEQFF
-,-,TRBV6-5,TRBJ1-3,TGTGCCAGCAGCCTCAGATCGGGGGCTGGAAACACCATATATTTT,CASSLRSGAGNTIYF
-,-,TRBV7-8,TRBJ2-1,TGTGCCAGCAGCTATGACACGCAGCCATACAATGAGCAGTTCTTC,CASSYDTQPYNEQFF
-,-,TRBV3-1/TRBV3-2,TRBJ2-5,TGTGCCAGCAGCGGACAGTCAGAGACCCAGTACTTC,CASSGQSETQYF
-,TRBD2,TRBV28,TRBJ2-3,TGTGCCAGCAGTCTGGGGGGAGCGGGGAGCACAGATACGCAGTATTTT,CASSLGGAGSTDTQYF
-,-,TRBV5-5,TRBJ2-1,TGTGCCAGCAGCTCTCCAGGGACCTACAATGAGCAGTTCTTC,CASSSPGTYNEQFF
once,TRBD2,TRBV6-5,TRBJ2-3,TGTGCCAGTCAGCGGGGGCGTCAGGCAAATACGCAGTATTTT,CASQRGRQANTQYF
-,TRBD2,TRBV7-3,TRBJ2-3,TGTGCCAGCAGCCATAACCCGGGACTATCTGGCACAGATACGCAGTATTTT,CASSHNPGLSGTDTQYF
-,TRBD1,TRBV6-5,TRBJ1-5,TGTGCCAGCAGGACGGACAGGGGGAATCAGCCCCAGCATTTT,CASRTDRGNQPQHF
-,-,TRBV11-3,TRBJ2-1,TGTGCCAGCAGCTTCGGGGGATCCCACTACAATGAGCAGTTCTTC,CASSFGGSHYNEQFF
few,-,TRBV3-1/TRBV3-2,TRBJ2-5,TGTGCCAGCAGCCAAGGAGGACACAAAGAGACCCAGTACTTC,CASSQGGHKETQYF
few,-,TRBV10-3,TRBJ1-2,TGTGCCATCAGGAAACGCGGGCCTGGGGGCTACACCTTC,CAIRKRGPGGYTF
-,TRBD1,TRBV5-1,TRBJ1-1,TGCGCCAGCAGCGCCGGGACAGGGGGCAGTGACACTGAAGCTTTCTTT,CASSAGTGGSDTEAFF
-,-,TRBV27,TRBJ1-1,TGTGCCAGCACCGGGGGACTAGGGGCTTTCTTT,CASTGGLGAFF
-,-,TRBV5-6,TRBJ2-5,TGTGCCAGCAGCTTGGGGTGGGGAGAGACCCAGTACTTC,CASSLGWGETQYF
few,-,TRBV5-1,TRBJ2-7,TGCGCCAGCAGCATTGGGGGGATTGCCTACGAGCAGTACTTC,CASSIGGIAYEQYF
-,-,TRBV10-3,TRBJ2-7,TGTGCCATCAGACGACAGGGAGGGTTAGGCGAGCAGTACTTC,CAIRRQGGLGEQYF